This TCR beta chain was retrieved from a study of control samples from healthy donors and cancer patients. TCRdb's table, derived via immunoSEQ multiplex PCR, lists solely in-frame clones and lacks some. The sample has about 50,000 clones, around 95% seen once. The CDR3 covers 13 residues. The V end lost 6 bases, the J end lost 5 bases, and 16 bases lay between the germline ends. The germline gives CDR1 SQVTM, CDR2 ANQGSEA. The sample taken for sequencing was blood. The rearrangement uses TRBV29-1 and TRBJ2-5; D is perhaps TRBD2 (5 bases). The TCR was taken from a woman in her twenties or thirties in good health. The CDR3 sequence: CSVLPGNGETQYF. The CDR3 nucleotides are TGCAGCGTACTTCCGGGGAACGGGGAGACCCAGTACTTC.